One T cell receptor beta chain is described in this entry. The antigen remains unidentified. This entry is derived from a study of cytotoxic CD8 clonotypes in ibrutinib-treated CLL. Findings and limits, study-wide: Once treatment began, public clonotypes, which were uncommon, contracted or stayed stable. At baseline, clonality was higher than in age-matched healthy donors and correlated with CD8+ counts.

Profiled with immunoSEQ multiplex PCR; TCRdb holds only in-frame clones, not every one. The sample lists over 200,000 clones, about four fifths seen once, with 10% to 12% in the top ten. The source material was PBMCs, sampled after 12 months of ibrutinib treatment. The sequence was collected from a human donor with chronic lymphocytic leukemia.

Written as DNA, the CDR3 is TGTGCCAGCAGCCCTGGGGTCTTAGGCGTCCTGACTTTC. The encoded protein is CASSPGVLGVLTF. The chain uses TRBV5-6 and TRBJ2-6; the D is unclear. Germline-derived CDR1 and CDR2 are SGHDT and YYEEEE. Trimming removed 4 bases from V and 12 bases from J, with 14 bases in between. This CDR3 contains 13 residues. Full variable domain (remainder filled in from reference TRBV5-6 and TRBJ2-6): DAGVTQSPTHLIKTRGQQVTLRCSPKSGHDTVSWYQQALGQGPQFIFQYYEEEERQRGNFPDRFSGHQFPNYSSELNVNALLLGDSALYLCASSPGVLGVLTFGAGSRLTVL.